Shown below are 11 T cell receptor beta chains from a single sample sequenced in a study of blood T cell repertoires in COVID-19. Clones were read by immunoSEQ multiplex PCR, and TCRdb kept only the in-frame ones, dropping some. The sample includes 290,000 or so clones, nearly 90% of them seen just once. Source material: PBMCs or T cells enriched from blood (not recorded which). Source of these receptors: a woman between 18 and 29 years old with acute COVID-19.

The chain employs TRBV11-3 and TRBJ2-5, with 8 nucleotides matching TRBD1. The CDR3 has 18 amino acids. Germline loops: CDR1 SGHNT, CDR2 YENEEA. With V trimmed by 1 base and J by 7 bases, 17 bases remained unmatched. The CDR3 DNA reads as TGTGCCAGCAGCTTAGGGACAGGGTTTATGGGGTCACCGGGGACCCAGTACTTC. It translates to CASSLGTGFMGSPGTQYF. Supplemented by reference TRBV11-3 and TRBJ2-5, the full variable domain reads EAGVVQSPRYKIIEKKQPVAFWCNPISGHNTLYWYLQNLGQGPELLIRYENEEAVDDSQLPKDRFSAERLKGVDSTLKIQPAELGDSAVYLCASSLGTGFMGSPGTQYFGPGTRLLVL.

V gene TRBV10-2 combines with J gene TRBJ1-2; D gene ambiguous. Deletions cut 8 bases from V and 4 bases from J, with 14 bases between. The CDR3 is 13 amino acids. CDR1 WSHSY and CDR2 SAAADI come from the germline V gene. CDR3 amino acids: CASDRGNGYGYTF. In DNA form, the CDR3 reads TGCGCCAGCGATCGAGGGAACGGCTATGGCTACACCTTC.

The V and J genes are TRBV9 and TRBJ1-4; 7 bases align to TRBD1. Trimming removed 4 bases from V and 3 bases from J; junction bases left unmatched: 6. Per the germline V gene, CDR1 is SGDLS and CDR2 is YYNGEE. This CDR3 comprises 15 residues. CDR3 loop: CASSPRQGPNEKLFF. In nucleotides, the CDR3 is TGTGCCAGCAGCCCTCGACAGGGACCTAATGAAAAACTGTTTTTT.

The CDR3 bases are TGTGCCAGCAGAGCGGGAGGTAATAACAATGAGCAGTTCTTC. This encodes CASRAGGNNNEQFF. The rearrangement uses TRBV28 and TRBJ2-1, with 9 bases identical to TRBD2. This CDR3 comprises 14 residues. Germline CDR1 and CDR2: MDHEN and SYDVKM. V trimming: 6 bases; J trimming: 5 bases; junction bases outside the gene matches: 5.

V is TRBV7-9 and J is TRBJ2-5; possibly TRBD1 for D (6 bases). Trimming took off 6 bases at V and 1 base at J, with 15 bases between the two ends. Germline assignment: CDR1 SEHNR and CDR2 FQNEAQ (reference sequence). The CDR3 runs to 15 residues. CDR3 sequence: CASSSSGASQETQYF. CDR3 in DNA: TGTGCCAGCAGTTCCTCAGGGGCCAGCCAAGAGACCCAGTACTTC.

This chain links TRBV5-6 with TRBJ2-7; 7 bases fit TRBD1. V was clipped by 6 bases and J by 0 bases; unmatched bases: 6. Looked up from germline, CDR1 is SGHDT and CDR2 is YYEEEE. This CDR3 contains 14 residues. Written as DNA, the CDR3 is TGTGCCAGCACCCCGGGACAGTACTCCTACGAGCAGTACTTC. It codes for CASTPGQYSYEQYF.

V gene TRBV27 combines with J gene TRBJ1-2; D possibly corresponds to TRBD1 (6 bases). The ends were cut back, 6 bases at V and 3 bases at J, with 11 bases in the middle. The CDR3 runs to 13 residues. Looked up from germline, CDR1 is MNHEY and CDR2 is SMNVEV (reference sequence). CDR3 sequence (DNA): TGTGCCAGCAGCCGGACAGTTTACTATGGCTACACCTTC. Translating gives CASSRTVYYGYTF.

V usage is TRBV18 and J usage is TRBJ2-5, with 10 bases identical to TRBD2. The V gene end was trimmed by 0 bases and the J gene end by 3 bases; junction bases not matched to a gene: 7. The CDR3 runs 17 residues. The germline V gene encodes CDR1 KGHSH and CDR2 LQKENI. As DNA, the CDR3 is TGTGCCAGCTCACCACCAGGCGGACTAGCGGATAAAGAGACCCAGTACTTC. As protein: CASSPPGGLADKETQYF.

The rearrangement uses TRBV15 and TRBJ2-2; a possible D gene is TRBD1 (6 bases). CDR3 length equals 15 residues. Germline-derived CDR1 and CDR2 are LNHNV and YYDKDF (reference sequence). V lost 11 bases and J 2 bases, leaving 18 bases between the germline ends. CDR3 protein: CAAGTGTTNTGELFF. CDR3 coding DNA: TGTGCCGCCGGGACCGGGACAACCAACACCGGGGAGCTGTTTTTT.

The chain is built from TRBV28 and TRBJ1-1; D gene unclear. Trimming pared 5 bases from V and 4 bases from J, leaving 14 bases between. This CDR3 contains 14 residues. The V gene's germline CDR1 is MDHEN and CDR2 SYDVKM. CDR3 in DNA: TGTGCCAGCAGTCCCCACTCCACCGGCACTGAAGCTTTCTTT. Protein: CASSPHSTGTEAFF.

This chain uses TRBV5-6 with TRBJ1-5; no clear D. Germline V gene lookup returns CDR1 SGHDT and CDR2 YYEEEE. Trimming cost V 0 bases and J 0 bases, with 13 bases left between them. The CDR3 is 17 amino acids. The CDR3 here is CASSLGDAGNSNQPQHF. DNA for the CDR3: TGTGCCAGCAGCTTGGGGGATGCCGGGAATAGCAATCAGCCCCAGCATTTT.